The 32 T cell receptor beta chains listed next were all sequenced from one sample in a study of cytomegalovirus exposure and HLA in healthy donors. The PCR had 60 Vbeta and 13 Jbeta primers. Only in-frame clones appear in the TCRdb table, and some are missing; sequencing was by immunoSEQ multiplex PCR. The table lists about 88,000 clones, roughly 71% of them singletons. Sequenced material: PBMCs. All receptors derive from a woman in her thirties or forties in good health and CMV-seronegative.

The chain links TRBV10-3 to TRBJ1-2, with 7 nucleotides matching TRBD1. CDR1 and CDR2 from the germline V gene are ENHRY and SYGVKD. This CDR3 is built from 12 residues. V shed 10 bases and J 5 bases; nucleotides not matched to a gene: 7. The CDR3 region is CATQGQEYGYTF. CDR3 bases: TGTGCCACACAGGGGCAGGAATATGGCTACACCTTC.

The chain uses TRBV7-9 and TRBJ2-3; D gene uncertain. The V and J ends lost 4 bases and 4 bases respectively, with 18 bases between them. CDR3 length equals 16 residues. Germline CDR1 is SEHNR and CDR2 is FQNEAQ (reference sequence). DNA of the CDR3: TGTGCCAGCAGCTCGCAGATTGTAACACAGCCAGATACGCAGTATTTT. Residues: CASSSQIVTQPDTQYF.

The chain couples TRBV4-1 to TRBJ1-5, with TRBD1 matching over 7 bases. The V and J ends lost 1 base and 8 bases, in that order; junction bases with no gene match: 11. This CDR3 contains 16 residues. CDR1 is MGHRA, CDR2 YSYEKL, per germline. Written as DNA, the CDR3 is TGCGCCAGCAGCCAAGTAGAGACAGGGACGGCGGAGCCCCAGCATTTT. Amino acid sequence: CASSQVETGTAEPQHF.

This rearrangement joins TRBV29-1 to TRBJ1-5; D might be TRBD1 (5 bases). Per the germline V gene, CDR1 is SQVTM and CDR2 is ANQGSEA. The ends were cut back, 0 bases at V and 7 bases at J, with 7 bases in the middle. The CDR3 sequence is 12 residues long. The CDR3 DNA reads as TGCAGCGTTGAAGAGGGGGGGCAGCCCCAGCATTTT. Amino acids: CSVEEGGQPQHF.

The genes are TRBV4-1 and TRBJ2-4; a possible D gene is TRBD1 (7 bases). The CDR3 sequence is 16 residues long. CDR1 is MGHRA and CDR2 is YSYEKL in the germline V gene. The V end was cut by 0 bases, the J end by 5 bases, with 14 bases between. The CDR3 is CASSQDRRGPQNIQYF. The CDR3 region has the DNA TGCGCCAGCAGCCAAGATAGGAGGGGGCCCCAAAACATTCAGTACTTC.

This rearrangement joins TRBV6-6 to TRBJ1-6; tentatively, D is TRBD1 (6 bases). CDR3 size: 15 residues. The V and J ends lost 2 bases and 7 bases respectively, with 12 bases between them. Germline loops: CDR1 MNHNY, CDR2 SVGAGI (reference sequence). The CDR3, as DNA: TGTGCCAGCAGTTACGCACAGGGAGTCAATTCACCCCTCCACTTT. The encoded protein is CASSYAQGVNSPLHF.

The CDR3 coding sequence is TGTGCCAGCAGCCGATCTGAGGTGTCCTACGAGCAGTACTTC. Its protein is CASSRSEVSYEQYF. The J gene is TRBJ2-7, the V gene TRBV4-2; D is unresolved. The CDR3 is 14 residues long. From germline, CDR1 is LGHNA and CDR2 YNFKEQ. V was pared by 4 bases and J by 1 base, with 11 bases between.

In its sample, this clone was seen once. The chain joins TRBV5-4 to TRBJ1-6, with TRBD1 as a possible D gene (6 bases). Deletions cut 0 bases from V and 10 bases from J, with 17 bases between. Germline CDR1 is SGHNT and CDR2 is YYREEE (reference sequence). The CDR3 length is 16 residues. The CDR3 here is CASSLDLAAGASPLHF. The DNA of the CDR3 is TGTGCCAGCAGCTTGGATTTGGCGGCAGGGGCCTCACCCCTCCACTTT.

The chain links TRBV30 to TRBJ1-2; 7 bases map to TRBD1. The CDR3 consists of 13 residues. The J segment lost 4 bases and the V segment lost 4 bases, leaving 6 bases of the junction unmatched. Germline V gene data show CDR1 as GTSNPN and CDR2 as SVGIG (reference sequence). CDR3 DNA sequence: TGTGCCTGGACCTTACAGGGGACCTATGGCTACACCTTC. Translating it yields CAWTLQGTYGYTF.

This clone appeared a few times. This chain links TRBV19 with TRBJ1-3; 7 nucleotides agree with TRBD1. The junction had 9 bases not matched to a gene; V was cut back by 7 bases and J by 3 bases. Germline V gene sequence: CDR1 LNHDA, CDR2 SQIVND (reference sequence). The CDR3 runs 15 residues. The DNA for the CDR3 is TGTGCCAGTAACCCGACAGGGACAAGTGGAAACACCATATATTTT. Translating gives CASNPTGTSGNTIYF.

The chain uses TRBV6-5 and TRBJ2-7; TRBD2 is a possible D gene (5 bases). Looked up from germline, CDR1 is MNHEY and CDR2 is SVGAGI. Trimming cost V 3 bases and J 2 bases, with 11 bases left between them. CDR3 length: 14 amino acids. CDR3 in amino acids: CASSYNGRAYEQYF. For the CDR3, the DNA is TGTGCCAGCAGTTATAACGGGCGGGCCTACGAGCAGTACTTC.

The chain is built from TRBV27 and TRBJ1-2, with 7 positions matching TRBD1. Germline V lookup: CDR1 MNHEY, CDR2 SMNVEV (reference sequence). CDR3 size: 14 residues. The V gene end was trimmed by 5 bases and the J gene end by 4 bases; junction bases not matched to a gene: 7. This chain's CDR3 is CASSPDRTPYGYTF. DNA for the CDR3: TGTGCCAGCAGTCCGGACAGGACCCCCTATGGCTACACCTTC.

The chain employs TRBV30 and TRBJ2-7; 7 bases line up with TRBD2. V was clipped by 7 bases and J by 2 bases; unmatched bases: 8. This CDR3 comprises 13 residues. Per germline, CDR1 GTSNPN and CDR2 SVGIG (reference sequence). This chain's CDR3 is CASVSSGTYEQYF. The CDR3 DNA sequence: TGTGCCTCTGTTTCTAGCGGTACCTACGAGCAGTACTTC.

The gene calls are TRBV6-5 and TRBJ2-3; 8 nucleotides align to TRBD2. The V and J ends lost 5 bases and 2 bases, in that order; junction bases with no gene match: 6. This CDR3 is 15 amino acids long. CDR1 is MNHEY, CDR2 SVGAGI, per germline. CDR3 in amino acids: CASSPTSGYTDTQYF. The DNA of the CDR3 is TGTGCCAGCAGTCCTACTAGCGGTTACACAGATACGCAGTATTTT.

This chain uses TRBV5-1 with TRBJ2-7; D gene unclear. Trimming removed 5 bases at V and 2 bases at J, with 11 bases between. Germline lookup yields CDR1 SGHRS and CDR2 YFSETQ. The CDR3 runs to 13 residues. The DNA for the CDR3 is TGCGCCAGCAGGGAAACAGCTACCTACGAGCAGTACTTC. This codes for CASRETATYEQYF. The full variable domain, its missing parts supplied by reference TRBV5-1 and TRBJ2-7, is KAGVTQTPRYLIKTRGQQVTLSCSPISGHRSVSWYQQTPGQGLQFLFEYFSETQRNKGNFPGRFSGRQFSNSRSEMNVSTLELGDSALYLCASRETATYEQYFGPGTRLTVT.

The rearrangement joins TRBV25-1 to TRBJ2-7; D unresolved. The CDR3 sequence is 11 residues long. Germline CDR1 and CDR2: MGHDK and SYGVNS. V dropped 4 bases and J dropped 3 bases, with 4 bases sitting between them. CDR3 region: CASSVLYEQYF. The CDR3 region has the DNA TGTGCCAGCAGTGTCCTCTACGAGCAGTACTTC.

The chain links TRBV4-1 to TRBJ1-1; 11 nucleotides agree with TRBD1. This CDR3 is built from 16 residues. The germline gives CDR1 MGHRA, CDR2 YSYEKL. With 5 bases clipped from V and 4 bases from J, the junction kept 9 bases outside the gene matches. In nucleotides, the CDR3 is TGCGCCAGCAGCGGAGTCCGGGACAGGGGGAGCACTGAAGCTTTCTTT. It yields the protein CASSGVRDRGSTEAFF.

This clone was seen a handful of times. The CDR3 loop reads CASSYLYGYTF. The CDR3 DNA reads as TGTGCCAGTAGCTATCTCTATGGCTACACCTTC. The genes are TRBV19 and TRBJ1-2; D unclear. The ends were cut back, 6 bases at V and 4 bases at J, with 6 bases in the middle. The V gene's germline CDR1 is LNHDA and CDR2 SQIVND (reference sequence). This CDR3 comprises 11 residues.

This clone appeared a single time. The chain is built from TRBV9 and TRBJ1-5; D gene unclear. The CDR3 has 13 residues. Trimming took 0 bases from V and 4 from J, leaving 5 bases between them. Germline values: CDR1 SGDLS, CDR2 YYNGEE. In DNA form, the CDR3 reads TGTGCCAGCAGCGTAGGAGAGAATCAGCCCCAGCATTTT. Translated, it gives CASSVGENQPQHF.

CDR3 DNA sequence: TGTGCCAGCAGTTACCAGAGGGCTACTTATCTCTATGGCTACACCTTC. Residues: CASSYQRATYLYGYTF. This chain joins TRBV6-5 and TRBJ1-2; D not certain. This CDR3 is built from 16 residues. CDR1 and CDR2 (germline): MNHEY, SVGAGI. The V and J ends lost 2 bases and 4 bases respectively, with 17 bases between them.

The V and J genes are TRBV6-5 and TRBJ1-1, with D perhaps matching TRBD1 (5 bases). The V end was cut by 6 bases, the J end by 4 bases, with 12 bases between. CDR1 is MNHEY, CDR2 SVGAGI, per germline. The CDR3 consists of 13 residues. CDR3 amino acids: CASRPTGTTEAFF. In nucleotides, the CDR3 is TGTGCCAGCAGGCCAACAGGTACCACTGAAGCTTTCTTT.

The chain has TRBV6-6 and TRBJ1-2, with TRBD1 identical over 7 bases. Germline V gene data show CDR1 as MNHNY and CDR2 as SVGAGI (reference sequence). The trim removed 6 bases at V and 5 bases at J, leaving 3 bases unmatched. The CDR3 loop spans 12 amino acids. The CDR3 is CASRTGVYGYTF. The DNA for the CDR3 is TGTGCCAGCAGAACAGGGGTATATGGCTACACCTTC.

The V and J genes are TRBV7-8 and TRBJ2-2; D unresolved. CDR1 is SGHVS, CDR2 FQNEAQ, per germline. The CDR3 covers 14 residues. V was trimmed by 6 bases and J by 3 bases, leaving 11 bases between them. The DNA for the CDR3 is TGTGCCAGCAGGGTTGAGTATGACACCGGGGAGCTGTTTTTT. Its protein product is CASRVEYDTGELFF.

The table lists this clone with a count of one. V gene TRBV7-9 combines with J gene TRBJ1-2, with 9 bases fitting TRBD1. V shed 5 bases and J 7 bases; nucleotides not matched to a gene: 11. Germline V gene sequence: CDR1 SEHNR, CDR2 FQNEAQ (reference sequence). This CDR3 has 15 amino acids. CDR3 sequence: CASSPRGQGLGGYTF. In nucleotides, the CDR3 is TGTGCCAGCAGCCCCAGGGGACAGGGACTAGGTGGCTACACCTTC.

This sequence joins TRBV19 and TRBJ1-1, with unresolved D. The ends were cut back, 1 base at V and 4 bases at J, with 13 bases in the middle. Germline CDR1 reads LNHDA; CDR2 reads SQIVND (reference sequence). CDR3 length: 15 residues. CDR3 amino acids: CASSIARGSGTEAFF. CDR3 coding DNA: TGTGCCAGTAGTATAGCTCGGGGAAGCGGCACTGAAGCTTTCTTT.

This clone was counted once. The chain couples TRBV7-3 to TRBJ2-1, with D perhaps TRBD1 (6 bases). This CDR3 region has 15 residues. CDR1 SGHTA and CDR2 FQGTGA come from the germline V gene. Between the trimmed V and J ends, which lost 4 bases and 5 bases, there was a span of 15 bases. CDR3 residues: CASSSMGARDNEQFF. In DNA form, the CDR3 reads TGTGCCAGCAGCTCGATGGGGGCGAGGGACAATGAGCAGTTCTTC. Supplemented by reference TRBV7-3 and TRBJ2-1, the full variable domain reads GAGVSQTPSNKVTEKGKYVELRCDPISGHTALYWYRQSLGQGPEFLIYFQGTGAADDSGLPNDRFFAVRPEGSVSTLKIQRTERGDSAVYLCASSSMGARDNEQFFGPGTRLTVL.

The genes are TRBV19 and TRBJ1-4; D remains ambiguous. This CDR3 is built from 14 residues. Between the trimmed V and J ends, which lost 1 base and 8 bases, there was a span of 11 bases. Per germline, CDR1 LNHDA and CDR2 SQIVND (reference sequence). The CDR3, as DNA: TGTGCCAGTAGTATAGTGATGGGCAGAGAAAAACTGTTTTTT. As protein: CASSIVMGREKLFF.

The rearrangement links TRBV5-4 to TRBJ1-1; no clear D. V lost 0 bases and J lost 8, with 14 bases in between. The CDR3 is 14 amino acids. From germline, CDR1 is SGHNT and CDR2 YYREEE (reference sequence). The CDR3 DNA reads TGTGCCAGCAGCTTGGCTCGGGAGTGGTCGGAAGCTTTCTTT. Translating gives CASSLAREWSEAFF.

V is TRBV19 and J is TRBJ1-3, with D hard to call. The CDR3 is 14 amino acids. Germline loops: CDR1 LNHDA, CDR2 SQIVND (reference sequence). V lost 4 bases to trimming and J lost 0 bases, with 7 bases between them. The CDR3 spells CASSTLNSGNTIYF. The CDR3 DNA reads as TGTGCCAGTAGTACCTTAAACTCTGGAAACACCATATATTTT.

The V call is TRBV27, the J call TRBJ1-2; D is possibly TRBD1 (5 bases). The CDR3 is made up of 14 amino acids. Germline V gives CDR1 MNHEY, CDR2 SMNVEV (reference sequence). V dropped 0 bases and J dropped 1 base, with 6 bases sitting between them. Here the CDR3 DNA reads TGTGCCAGCAGTTTATCACAGGTTAACTATGGCTACACCTTC. Residues: CASSLSQVNYGYTF.

This clone was seen a few times. The chain is built from TRBV4-2 and TRBJ1-5, with TRBD1 matching over 9 bases. With V trimmed by 4 bases and J by 7 bases, 8 bases remained unmatched. There are 15 residues in the CDR3. Germline lookup yields CDR1 LGHNA and CDR2 YNFKEQ. CDR3 coding DNA: TGTGCCAGCAGCCTGGGACAGGGAGGAGGACAGCCCCAGCATTTT. It encodes CASSLGQGGGQPQHF.

The chain recombines TRBV7-9 with TRBJ2-7, with 8 positions matching TRBD1. V lost 1 base to trimming and J lost 2 bases; unmatched junction nucleotides: 4. This CDR3 spans 15 amino acids. CDR1 is SEHNR, CDR2 FQNEAQ, per germline (reference sequence). This CDR3 is CASSLDRGFAYEQYF. Written as DNA, the CDR3 is TGTGCCAGCAGCTTAGACAGGGGGTTCGCCTACGAGCAGTACTTC.